The clone carrying this T cell receptor beta chain was seen only a few times. Antigen specificity is unknown. The data were obtained in a study of cytomegalovirus exposure and HLA in healthy donors. CDR1 and CDR2 (germline): SEHNR, FQNEAQ (reference sequence). Deletions cut 2 bases from V and 2 bases from J, with 6 bases between. The CDR3 is 13 residues long. The study ran its PCR with 60 Vbeta and 13 Jbeta primers. The assay was immunoSEQ multiplex PCR, and TCRdb's table has in-frame clones only and misses some. The repertoire includes roughly 150,000 clones, about 70% of them detected once, and roughly 4.7% sits in the top ten. Broader study findings: An analysis done earlier found most TCR beta V segments productive about 87% or about 30% of the time.

This receptor was taken from a man between 60 and 70 years old in good health and CMV-seronegative. V gene TRBV7-9 combines with J gene TRBJ1-1; D unresolved. The sequenced material came from PBMCs. CDR3 DNA: TGTGCCAGCAGCTTAACAGTTAACACTGAAGCTTTCTTT. This codes for CASSLTVNTEAFF.